The clone carrying this T cell receptor (beta chain) was observed once. The antigen remains unidentified. Only in-frame clones appear in the TCRdb table, and some are missing; sequencing was by immunoSEQ multiplex PCR. In the table there are roughly 62,000 clones, about 85% of which are singletons. Trimming removed 0 bases at V and 6 bases at J, with 11 bases between. From germline, CDR1 is ENHRY and CDR2 SYGVKD. The CDR3 sequence is 14 residues long. Any history of autoimmune disease or systemic immunosuppression disqualified patients. Peripheral blood came from all dose cohorts at three timepoints. The data derive from a study of OX40 agonist ivuxolimab in advanced cancers. Study results and limitations: CD4+ T cells averaged fewer expanded clones than CD8+ T cells. Low normalized T-cell clonal expansion was also seen in some nonresponders.

This material consisted of CD4+ or CD8+ T cells sorted from blood, taken in a trial of the OX40 agonist ivuxolimab. This TCR came from an adult with an advanced solid tumor such as melanoma, head and neck, liver or kidney cancer. The V and J genes are TRBV10-3 and TRBJ1-1; TRBD1 is a possible D gene (5 bases). As DNA, the CDR3 is TGTGCCATCAGTGAGTCGGGGGGAAGCGCTGAAGCTTTCTTT. It yields the protein CAISESGGSAEAFF.